These T cell receptor beta chains were read from a single sample in a study of early T cells in non-severe SARS-CoV-2 infection. TCRdb reanalysed the 5' RACE reads using MiXCR and keeps one entry per CDR3 protein. The data show about 31,000 distinct CDR3 sequences, about 4.9% seen once. The sample consisted of whole blood. These receptors were taken from an adult who was a healthcare worker with PCR-confirmed SARS-CoV-2 infection or an uninfected control (not recorded which). CDR3s include the opening cysteine and the closing phenylalanine or tryptophan. Clone size is stated in some rows and not others, as once, few, many or a class when expanded.

V: TRBV28
size: many
J: TRBJ2-1
CDR3: CASSPGDKYNEQFF

V: TRBV20-1
size: NA
J: TRBJ2-7
CDR3: CSARDRRDAREQYF

V: TRBV5-1
size: NA
J: TRBJ2-1
CDR3: CASSLTTYNEQFF

V: TRBV20-1
size: NA
J: TRBJ1-3
CDR3: CSAWDSGNTIYF

V: TRBV25-1
size: NA
J: TRBJ2-5
CDR3: CASSDDPRTGRQETQYF

V: TRBV5-4
size: NA
J: TRBJ2-7
CDR3: CASSLGRGISYEQYF

V: TRBV5-1
size: many
J: TRBJ1-2
CDR3: CASSLGQGFDGYTF

V: TRBV30
size: many
J: TRBJ2-3
CDR3: CAWSSGLAGYTDTQYF

V: TRBV30
size: many
J: TRBJ2-1
CDR3: CAWKRGRLPGNEQFF

V: TRBV20-1
size: many
J: TRBJ2-5
CDR3: CSASKSSAETQYF

V: TRBV11-2
size: many
J: TRBJ2-2
CDR3: CASSLVGQGGELFF

V: TRBV20-1
size: many
J: TRBJ2-1
CDR3: CSARSLGQGVRYNEQFF

V: TRBV7-9
size: few
J: TRBJ2-2
CDR3: CASSLSGPNTGELFF

V: TRBV13
size: many
J: TRBJ2-5
CDR3: CASSWKRGAPQETQYF

V: TRBV12-3/TRBV12-4
size: many
J: TRBJ1-2
CDR3: CASRQGGGYTF

V: TRBV19
size: few
J: TRBJ2-1
CDR3: CASSARAGGGYNEQFF

V: TRBV7-2
size: few
J: TRBJ2-1
CDR3: CASSLLAGAENEQFF

V: TRBV6-2/TRBV6-3
size: many
J: TRBJ1-5
CDR3: CASGPWLNQPQHF

V: TRBV20-1
size: many
J: TRBJ1-1
CDR3: CSAPAVQMNTEAFF

V: TRBV9
size: many
J: TRBJ2-7
CDR3: CASSVALGSYEQYF

V: TRBV7-9
size: many
J: TRBJ1-4
CDR3: CASSPQAGEKLFF

V: TRBV2
size: few
J: TRBJ2-1
CDR3: CASSLVGYNEQFF

V: TRBV6-6
size: NA
J: TRBJ1-6
CDR3: CASDNRDSPLHF

V: TRBV6-2/TRBV6-3
size: few
J: TRBJ2-3
CDR3: CASSYIRLGDTQYF

V: TRBV6-1
size: NA
J: TRBJ2-3
CDR3: CASSPLQLSSTDTQYF

V: TRBV29-1
size: NA
J: TRBJ2-4
CDR3: CSAVAGSSQGIQYF

V: TRBV24-1
size: many
J: TRBJ1-1
CDR3: CATSDFKGSGYTEAFF

V: TRBV10-3
size: few
J: TRBJ1-3
CDR3: CAISGTDSGNTIYF

V: TRBV2
size: few
J: TRBJ1-3
CDR3: CASSEGGGRGNTIYF

V: TRBV10-3
size: NA
J: TRBJ1-1
CDR3: CAISEQGENTEAFF

V: TRBV7-9
size: few
J: TRBJ2-7
CDR3: CASSLGFGGAYEQYF

V: TRBV10-3
size: few
J: TRBJ2-7
CDR3: CAISAPYEQYF

V: TRBV20-1
size: many
J: TRBJ1-6
CDR3: CSAREGLRGSSPLHF

V: TRBV19
size: few
J: TRBJ2-7
CDR3: CASSRPGQGIYEQYF

V: TRBV4-1
size: many
J: TRBJ2-7
CDR3: CASSQGPGGTSDEQYF

V: TRBV19
size: many
J: TRBJ2-3
CDR3: CASSIIGSDTQYF

V: TRBV10-3
size: few
J: TRBJ2-3
CDR3: CAISDSYSSDTQYF

V: TRBV6-1
size: few
J: TRBJ2-1
CDR3: CASSVGRNNEQFF

V: TRBV19
size: NA
J: TRBJ2-1
CDR3: CASSWRYNEQFF

V: TRBV4-2
size: few
J: TRBJ1-2
CDR3: CASSRERTGGYGYTF

V: TRBV7-9
size: many
J: TRBJ2-3
CDR3: CASSLFAPDTQYF

V: TRBV7-9
size: many
J: TRBJ2-1
CDR3: CASSQAEGTRGQEQFF

V: TRBV20-1
size: NA
J: TRBJ2-3
CDR3: CSAIPHSGGSTDTQYF

V: TRBV7-2
size: many
J: TRBJ2-3
CDR3: CASTTPAGGVDTQYF

V: TRBV7-9
size: many
J: TRBJ2-1
CDR3: CASSSIAEFYNEQFF

V: TRBV7-3
size: NA
J: TRBJ1-1
CDR3: CASSFSPNTEAFF